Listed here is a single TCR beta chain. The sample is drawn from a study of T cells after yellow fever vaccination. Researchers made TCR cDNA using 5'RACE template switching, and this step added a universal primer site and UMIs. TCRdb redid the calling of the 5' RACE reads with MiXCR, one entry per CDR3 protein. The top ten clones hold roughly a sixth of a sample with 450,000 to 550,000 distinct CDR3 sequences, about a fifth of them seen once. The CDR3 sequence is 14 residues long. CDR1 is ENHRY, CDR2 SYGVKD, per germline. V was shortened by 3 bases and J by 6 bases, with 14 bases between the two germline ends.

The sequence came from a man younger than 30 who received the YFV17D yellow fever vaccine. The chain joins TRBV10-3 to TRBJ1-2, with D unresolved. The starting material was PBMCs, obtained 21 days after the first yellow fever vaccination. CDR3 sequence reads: CAISDARRADGYTF. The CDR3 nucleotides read TGTGCCATCAGTGATGCCCGGCGGGCGGATGGCTACACCTTC.